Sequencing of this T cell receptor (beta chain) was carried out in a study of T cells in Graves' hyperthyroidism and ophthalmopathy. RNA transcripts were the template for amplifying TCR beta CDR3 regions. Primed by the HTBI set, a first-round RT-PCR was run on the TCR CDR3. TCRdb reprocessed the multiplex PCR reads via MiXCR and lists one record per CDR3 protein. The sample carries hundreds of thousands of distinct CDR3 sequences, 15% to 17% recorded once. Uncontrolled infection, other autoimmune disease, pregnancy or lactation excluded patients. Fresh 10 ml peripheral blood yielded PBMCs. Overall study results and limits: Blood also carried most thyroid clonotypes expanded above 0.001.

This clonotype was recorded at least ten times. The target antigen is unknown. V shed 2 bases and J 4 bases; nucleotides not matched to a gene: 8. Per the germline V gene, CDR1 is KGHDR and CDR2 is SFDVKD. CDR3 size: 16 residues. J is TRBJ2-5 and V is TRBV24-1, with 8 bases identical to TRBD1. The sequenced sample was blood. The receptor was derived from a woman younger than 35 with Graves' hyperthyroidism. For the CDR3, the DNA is TGTGCCACCAGTGATTCTGGACAGGGCGGAGGAGAGACCCAGTACTTC. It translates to CATSDSGQGGGETQYF.